These 21 T cell receptor beta chains were all obtained from the same sample, sequenced in a study of post-analysis software for immune sequencing data. Researchers reported that TCR beta cDNA libraries carried unique molecular identifiers. TCRdb re-analysed the PCR reads in MiXCR, keeping a single row per CDR3 protein. Among approximately 630,000 distinct CDR3 sequences, over 45% were seen once, and the ten largest hold approximately 10%. The antigens for these receptors are not known. Regarding the study as a whole: With TRBV5-6, TRBV5-1 and TRBV20-1 included, several TRBV segments were more frequent in patients than in controls.

Material: blood. All receptors derive from a girl aged 2-10 years with multiple sclerosis.

The chain has TRBV18 and TRBJ1-5; D may be TRBD1 (5 bases). CDR3 length: 14 residues. The germline V gene has CDR1 KGHSH and CDR2 LQKENI. Trimming removed 2 bases at V and 5 bases at J, with 10 bases between. The CDR3 spells CASSPGGGDQPQHF. The CDR3 bases are TGTGCCAGCTCACCAGGGGGGGGAGATCAGCCCCAGCATTTT.

This clonotype was recorded at least ten times. The germline gene is not matched at one end of the junction; a read error may be the cause. The rearrangement joins TRBV6-5 to TRBJ2-7; unclear D gene. CDR3 length: 13 residues. The germline V gene has CDR1 MNHEY and CDR2 SVGAGI. CDR3 sequence (DNA): TGCGCCAGCAGCTATCCGGGTTCCTACGAGCAGTACTTC. This sequence encodes CASSYPGSYEQYF.

J is TRBJ1-4 and V is TRBV5-5; D is unresolved. The CDR3 totals 14 residues. Trimming removed 0 bases at V and 8 bases at J, with 11 bases between. The germline V gene encodes CDR1 SGHKS and CDR2 YYEKEE (reference sequence). Written as DNA, the CDR3 is TGTGCCAGCAGCTTGGGCGGTCCAGGAGAAAAACTGTTTTTT. Encoded protein: CASSLGGPGEKLFF.

The chain has TRBV29-1 and TRBJ2-7; unclear D gene. CDR1 is SQVTM, CDR2 ANQGSEA, per germline. Trimming stripped 1 base from V and 7 bases from J, with 14 bases between. This CDR3 region has 13 residues. CDR3: CSVEGGLGNEQYF. In DNA, the CDR3 is TGCAGCGTTGAAGGGGGTTTGGGCAATGAGCAGTACTTC.

The chain recombines TRBV5-1 with TRBJ2-1, with TRBD1 identical over 7 bases. The CDR3 has 15 residues. Germline loops: CDR1 SGHRS, CDR2 YFSETQ. Unmatched junction bases numbered 7, after V lost 1 base and J lost 6 bases. DNA of the CDR3: TGCGCCAGCAGCTTGTACCCGGACAGGACCAATGAGCAGTTCTTC. It is translated as CASSLYPDRTNEQFF.

V is TRBV7-6 and J is TRBJ2-5, with D possibly being TRBD2 (6 bases). Trimming took off 5 bases at V and 1 base at J, with 17 bases between the two ends. Germline CDR1 is SGHVS and CDR2 is FNYEAQ. The CDR3 runs 16 residues. CDR3 DNA sequence: TGTGCCAGCAGCGCACGATCACCGGGACTCCAAGAGACCCAGTACTTC. It specifies CASSARSPGLQETQYF.

The table lists this clonotype with a few counts. This chain connects TRBV5-5 to TRBJ1-2; the D gene is possibly TRBD1 (5 bases). CDR1 is SGHKS, CDR2 YYEKEE, per germline (reference sequence). The CDR3 is 16 amino acids. Between the trimmed V and J ends, which lost 4 bases and 4 bases, there was a span of 20 bases. The CDR3 nucleotides read TGTGCCAGCAGCCGGTGGGCCCAGGACGGGGGCTATGGCTACACCTTC. Amino acids: CASSRWAQDGGYGYTF.

This chain joins TRBV2 and TRBJ2-1; the D gene is possibly TRBD1 (6 bases). V lost 7 bases to trimming and J lost 0 bases, with 13 bases between them. Germline V lookup: CDR1 SNHLY, CDR2 FYNNEI. The CDR3 length is 15 residues. CDR3 DNA sequence: TGTGCCAGCAACGAAGGGGGTTTCTCCTACAATGAGCAGTTCTTC. It translates to CASNEGGFSYNEQFF.

This clonotype was picked up one time. The gene calls are TRBV12-3 or TRBV12-4 and TRBJ1-6, with D unresolved. V lost 4 bases and J 8 bases, leaving 9 bases between the germline ends. The CDR3 covers 13 residues. CDR3 protein: CASSSLEDSPLHF. The CDR3 region has the DNA TGTGCCAGCAGTTCACTGGAAGATTCACCCCTCCACTTT.

This rearrangement joins TRBV6-2 or TRBV6-3 to TRBJ2-5; tentative D call: TRBD2 (5 bases). Trimming removed 3 bases at V and 5 bases at J, with 13 bases between. CDR1 and CDR2 (germline): MNHEY, SVGEGT. The CDR3 length is 14 residues. The CDR3 region has the DNA TGTGCCAGCAGTTATGGAGCGGTTGATGAGACCCAGTACTTC. This translates into CASSYGAVDETQYF.

The table lists this clonotype with a few counts. The rearrangement links TRBV7-2 to TRBJ1-2; 12 bases match TRBD1. With V trimmed by 4 bases and J by 4 bases, 1 base remained unmatched. The CDR3 covers 14 residues. Germline-derived CDR1 and CDR2 are SGHTA and FQGNSA. CDR3 region: CASSSGQGAYGYTF. DNA of the CDR3: TGTGCCAGCAGCTCGGGACAGGGGGCCTATGGCTACACCTTC. The complete variable domain, with remaining parts taken from reference TRBV7-2 and TRBJ1-2, reads GAGVSQSPSNKVTEKGKDVELRCDPISGHTALYWYRQSLGQGLEFLIYFQGNSAPDKSGLPSDRFSAERTGGSVSTLTIQRTQQEDSAVYLCASSSGQGAYGYTFGSGTRLTVV.

This clonotype was observed a handful of times. This chain connects TRBV7-8 to TRBJ2-5; TRBD1 aligns across 7 bases. Germline V gene data show CDR1 as SGHVS and CDR2 as FQNEAQ. The CDR3 is made up of 17 amino acids. With V trimmed by 5 bases and J by 5 bases, 17 bases remained unmatched. CDR3 nucleotide sequence: TGTGCCAGCAGCACACCCGACAGGGAAGGTGATCGGGAGACCCAGTACTTC. Protein product: CASSTPDREGDRETQYF.

This clonotype appeared a few times. The chain combines TRBV7-8 with TRBJ2-3; D is undetermined. The CDR3 length is 15 residues. Germline values: CDR1 SGHVS, CDR2 FQNEAQ. V lost 1 base and J lost 0, with 8 bases in between. The CDR3 nucleotides read TGTGCCAGCAGCTTAGAAGAGCATAGCACAGATACGCAGTATTTT. The encoded protein is CASSLEEHSTDTQYF.

This clonotype was seen a handful of times. The J gene is TRBJ1-1, the V gene TRBV6-1; TRBD1 is a possible D gene (5 bases). Per the germline V gene, CDR1 is MNHNS and CDR2 is SASEGT. V was trimmed by 1 base and J by 0 bases, leaving 9 bases between them. There are 15 residues in the CDR3. The CDR3 DNA reads TGTGCCAGCAGTGAAGAGGGACTGCTGAACACTGAAGCTTTCTTT. It translates to CASSEEGLLNTEAFF.

This chain uses TRBV2 with TRBJ1-2, with a weak D call TRBD1 (5 bases). The V gene lost 8 bases and the J gene lost 4 bases, with 8 bases spanning the gap. The CDR3 contains 11 residues. Germline V lookup: CDR1 SNHLY, CDR2 FYNNEI. CDR3 sequence reads: CASGQGYGYTF. CDR3 coding DNA: TGTGCCAGCGGGCAGGGCTATGGCTACACCTTC.

The chain joins TRBV29-1 to TRBJ1-5; no clear D gene. Trimming left V 8 bases short and J 4 bases short, with 9 bases between. CDR1 is SQVTM and CDR2 is ANQGSEA in the germline V gene. The CDR3 is 11 amino acids. The CDR3 nucleotides are TGCAGCACATCGGGGAATCAGCCCCAGCATTTT. Amino acid sequence: CSTSGNQPQHF.

The V gene is TRBV6-5, the J gene TRBJ2-3; 9 bases are shared with TRBD2. The trim removed 0 bases at V and 0 bases at J, leaving 7 bases unmatched. The CDR3 runs 18 residues. Germline values: CDR1 MNHEY, CDR2 SVGAGI. CDR3 region: CASSYSVLAGPSTDTQYF. The CDR3 region has the DNA TGTGCCAGCAGTTACTCGGTCCTAGCGGGGCCTAGCACAGATACGCAGTATTTT.

The chain is built from TRBV12-3 or TRBV12-4 and TRBJ2-5, with D perhaps given as TRBD1 or TRBD2 (5 bases each). Trimming took off 3 bases at V and 0 bases at J, with 14 bases between the two ends. This CDR3 region has 16 residues. The CDR3 bases are TGTGCCAGCAGTTTGGGCCCAGGGACGTACCAAGAGACCCAGTACTTC. Protein product: CASSLGPGTYQETQYF.

This rearrangement joins TRBV18 to TRBJ2-7; D gene uncertain. Germline loops: CDR1 KGHSH, CDR2 LQKENI. This CDR3 is 13 amino acids long. V was pared by 4 bases and J by 1 base, with 8 bases between. DNA of the CDR3: TGTGCCAGCTCACTGTCCGAGTCCTACGAGCAGTACTTC. Its translation is CASSLSESYEQYF. Full variable domain (remainder filled in from reference TRBV18 and TRBJ2-7): NAGVMQNPRHLVRRRGQEARLRCSPMKGHSHVYWYRQLPEEGLKFMVYLQKENIIDESGMPKERFSAEFPKEGPSILRIQQVVRGDSAAYFCASSLSESYEQYFGPGTRLTVT.

This clonotype was observed a handful of times. The chain combines TRBV6-2 or TRBV6-3 with TRBJ2-7; TRBD1 aligns across 9 bases. V was clipped by 6 bases and J by 2 bases; unmatched bases: 5. This CDR3 is built from 14 residues. From germline, CDR1 is MNHEY and CDR2 SVGEGT. The CDR3 sequence: CASRGDRVTYEQYF. The CDR3 DNA reads TGTGCCAGCAGGGGGGACAGGGTAACCTACGAGCAGTACTTC.

Written as DNA, the CDR3 is TGCGCCAGCAGCCAAGATCCGGGTAATTCACCCCTCCACTTT. It codes for CASSQDPGNSPLHF. V is TRBV4-1 and J is TRBJ1-6; D gene ambiguous. V was clipped by 0 bases and J by 6 bases, with 6 bases between them. The CDR3 spans 14 residues. CDR1 MGHRA and CDR2 YSYEKL come from the germline V gene.